These 16 T cell receptor beta chains were all obtained from the same sample, sequenced in a study of blood T cell repertoires in COVID-19 (dated by TCRdb to 2019 to 2021). Preparation of the library involved the immunoSEQ multiplex PCR assay. The immuneACCESS repertoire file appears here via TCRdb, limited to in-frame rearrangements. These files lack a portion of the clones; in checked studies, under half of the deficit traces to unresolved V genes, and the cause of the others is not known. The sample yields about 230,000 clones; under 90% were counted once. The ten most abundant clones make up under 14% of the sample. Sequencing was done on a sample of peripheral blood. These receptors all stem from a man in his forties or fifties with COVID-19, enrolled during active disease.

V gene TRBV13 combines with J gene TRBJ2-5; 9 bases fit TRBD1. CDR3 length: 18 amino acids. V trimming: 0 bases; J trimming: 2 bases; junction bases outside the gene matches: 10. Germline lookup yields CDR1 PRHDT and CDR2 FYEKMQ (reference sequence). CDR3: CASSLGHRRDRDQETQYF. CDR3 sequence (DNA): TGTGCCAGCAGCTTAGGCCACCGCCGGGACAGGGATCAAGAGACCCAGTACTTC.

CDR3 DNA: TGTGCCACAGGCGGGACAGGGTTCTACGAGCAGTACTTC. It codes for CATGGTGFYEQYF. The V call is TRBV6-5, the J call TRBJ2-7; 9 positions match TRBD1. CDR3 length: 13 amino acids. The germline CDR1 and CDR2 sequences are MNHEY and SVGAGI. The V and J ends lost 10 bases and 3 bases, in that order; junction bases with no gene match: 7.

This clone was observed a few times. This chain joins TRBV9 and TRBJ1-3; the match to TRBD1 covers 7 bases. V dropped 3 bases and J dropped 2; count of bases not matched to a gene: 11. Germline CDR1 SGDLS, CDR2 YYNGEE. The CDR3 consists of 17 residues. In nucleotides, the CDR3 is TGTGCCAGCAGCGGCAGGCGACAGGGCGGGACTGGAAACACCATATATTTT. Translating gives CASSGRRQGGTGNTIYF.

The chain uses TRBV5-1 and TRBJ2-5; tentatively, D is TRBD1 (7 bases). With 4 bases removed from V and 2 bases from J, the gap between germline ends came to 12 bases. From germline, CDR1 is SGHRS and CDR2 YFSETQ. The CDR3 loop spans 14 amino acids. This chain's CDR3 is CASSGGTEQETQYF. The CDR3 nucleotides are TGCGCCAGCAGCGGAGGGACAGAACAAGAGACCCAGTACTTC. The whole variable domain, remainder taken from reference TRBV5-1 and TRBJ2-5, is KAGVTQTPRYLIKTRGQQVTLSCSPISGHRSVSWYQQTPGQGLQFLFEYFSETQRNKGNFPGRFSGRQFSNSRSEMNVSTLELGDSALYLCASSGGTEQETQYFGPGTRLLVL.

V gene TRBV24-1 combines with J gene TRBJ2-5; D gene unclear. Trimming stripped 9 bases from V and 7 bases from J, with 20 bases between. Germline CDR1 and CDR2: KGHDR and SFDVKD. This CDR3 contains 14 residues. CDR3 loop: CATPTWSVERTQYF. The CDR3 nucleotides read TGTGCCACCCCTACTTGGAGCGTCGAGCGGACCCAGTACTTC.

Worth noting for this clone: Other DNA sequences of this sample code for an identical CDR3. This chain links TRBV6-1 with TRBJ2-7; perhaps TRBD1 as D (6 bases). Looked up from germline, CDR1 is MNHNS and CDR2 is SASEGT. The CDR3 totals 13 residues. Trimming removed 2 bases at V and 4 bases at J, with 9 bases between. The CDR3 DNA reads as TGTGCCAGCAGTGAATGGGGGCCATACGAGCAGTACTTC. It encodes CASSEWGPYEQYF.

J is TRBJ1-1 and V is TRBV5-1; tentative D call: TRBD1 (5 bases). This CDR3 contains 14 residues. Germline V gene lookup returns CDR1 SGHRS and CDR2 YFSETQ. Trimming left V 2 bases short and J 2 bases short, with 10 bases between. The CDR3 region is CASSFGTVNTEAFF. The CDR3 DNA follows: TGCGCCAGCAGCTTCGGGACTGTAAACACTGAAGCTTTCTTT. Combining the CDR3 with reference TRBV5-1 and TRBJ1-1 gives the whole variable domain KAGVTQTPRYLIKTRGQQVTLSCSPISGHRSVSWYQQTPGQGLQFLFEYFSETQRNKGNFPGRFSGRQFSNSRSEMNVSTLELGDSALYLCASSFGTVNTEAFFGQGTRLTVV.

The chain couples TRBV6-5 to TRBJ1-6; D ambiguous. Trimming cost V 6 bases and J 6 bases, with 15 bases left between them. The CDR3 is made up of 15 amino acids. Germline V gene sequence: CDR1 MNHEY, CDR2 SVGAGI. The CDR3 DNA reads as TGTGCCAGCAGGCGCGGGATACCCGGTAATTCACCCCTCCACTTT. Protein: CASRRGIPGNSPLHF.

The chain combines TRBV24-1 with TRBJ2-3; possibly TRBD1 for D (5 bases). The CDR3 extends over 14 amino acids. Germline assignment: CDR1 KGHDR and CDR2 SFDVKD. V dropped 3 bases and J dropped 2 bases, with 8 bases sitting between them. CDR3: CATSDPGYTDTQYF. The CDR3 DNA sequence: TGTGCCACCAGTGATCCAGGGTACACAGATACGCAGTATTTT.

This clone was seen just once. This chain connects TRBV7-9 to TRBJ1-3, with D possibly being TRBD1 (5 bases). Trimming stripped 4 bases from V and 5 bases from J, with 15 bases between. Germline V gene lookup returns CDR1 SEHNR and CDR2 FQNEAQ (reference sequence). This CDR3 region has 15 residues. In DNA form, the CDR3 reads TGTGCCAGCAGCTCGGGACTCTGGGCACGAAACACCATATATTTT. Protein product: CASSSGLWARNTIYF.

This clone occurred once. The rearrangement links TRBV28 to TRBJ1-6, with D possibly being TRBD1 (6 bases). V shed 3 bases and J shed 7 bases, with 13 bases lying between them. The CDR3 is 15 amino acids. Germline V gene lookup returns CDR1 MDHEN and CDR2 SYDVKM. CDR3 sequence: CASSLVGRGNSPLHF. The DNA for the CDR3 is TGTGCCAGCAGTTTGGTGGGCAGGGGAAATTCACCCCTCCACTTT.

The chain carries TRBV18 and TRBJ2-5, with 7 bases matching TRBD2. The V segment lost 0 bases and the J segment 4 bases; nucleotides outside the gene matches: 5. This CDR3 contains 15 residues. The germline gives CDR1 KGHSH, CDR2 LQKENI. This chain's CDR3 is CASSPPGTGGETQYF. The CDR3 region has the DNA TGTGCCAGCTCACCACCGGGAACGGGGGGAGAGACCCAGTACTTC.

The V gene is TRBV5-6, the J gene TRBJ1-4; D possibly corresponds to TRBD1 (5 bases). CDR1 is SGHDT, CDR2 YYEEEE, per germline. The V end was cut by 4 bases, the J end by 5 bases, with 15 bases between. The CDR3 totals 15 residues. CDR3 loop: CASSQRQSLNEKLFF. DNA of the CDR3: TGTGCCAGCAGCCAGCGACAGTCTCTGAATGAAAAACTGTTTTTT.

The chain links TRBV6-5 to TRBJ2-2; D might be TRBD2 (5 bases). The germline gives CDR1 MNHEY, CDR2 SVGAGI. With 4 bases removed from V and 3 bases from J, the gap between germline ends came to 9 bases. The CDR3 sequence is 14 residues long. The CDR3 is CASSSRRDTGELFF. As DNA, the CDR3 is TGTGCCAGCAGTTCCCGGCGGGACACCGGGGAGCTGTTTTTT.

This chain connects TRBV7-9 to TRBJ2-1; TRBD2 matches at 8 bases. J was trimmed by 0 bases and V by 4 bases; bases with no gene match: 8. The CDR3 totals 17 residues. Germline CDR1 and CDR2: SEHNR and FQNEAQ (reference sequence). The CDR3 DNA reads as TGTGCCAGCAGCTCTCTAGCGGGCCTAAGCTCCTACAATGAGCAGTTCTTC. Residues: CASSSLAGLSSYNEQFF.

The V gene is TRBV10-3, the J gene TRBJ2-7, with TRBD2 matching 10 bases. V was pared by 3 bases and J by 2 bases, with 10 bases of the junction left unmatched. CDR1 and CDR2 (germline): ENHRY, SYGVKD. This CDR3 spans 17 amino acids. CDR3: CAISDGLAERKPYEQYF. For the CDR3, the DNA is TGTGCCATCAGTGACGGACTAGCGGAGCGAAAACCCTACGAGCAGTACTTC.